This entry features one T cell receptor beta chain sequence. The target of this receptor is not known. No much larger clone exists at a distance of one base, and base qualities are not known. Preparation of the library involved the immunoSEQ multiplex PCR assay. Some 100,000 TCR templates per sample were assayed by the deep sequencing platform. Genomic DNA extracted from sorted T cells was the material used for TCRbeta CDR3 sequencing. The study's processing was this. The R programming language was used for the clonal analysis of the TCRbeta CDR3 data. Alloreactive CD4+ and CD8+ clones were identified by comparing unstimulated samples to CFSE-low samples taken after the reaction. By matching sequences to the repertoires of sorted unstimulated Treg and non-Treg cells, each alloreactive CD4+ clone was assigned a regulatory or non-regulatory origin. Drawn from immuneACCESS, this table holds only the in-frame rearrangements with V and J called that TCRdb kept. Clones are partly lost; checked studies trace under half to an unresolved V gene and leave the rest unexplained. That table supplies the V and J calls and clone size; D and trimming were determined from the DNA. For this sample there are 85,000 to 130,000 clones; about 91% appear just once. In total, the top ten clones hold 2.5% to 3% of the sample.

The data were taken from a study of siplizumab effects on memory and regulatory T cells (dated by TCRdb to the late 2010s). Study-level background: The study examined how the anti-CD2 antibody siplizumab affects alloreactive T-cell subsets in allogeneic mixed lymphocyte reactions built from human PBMCs. What the research found in general, with its limitations: The suppressive function of proliferating Tregs from siplizumab cultures was not functionally confirmed. About 80-96% of proliferating CD4+ or CD8+ clones could not be given a naive or memory phenotype. Of the alloreactive CD4+ clones that could be mapped, the Treg-derived share averaged about 63% with siplizumab compared with 26.9% in control reactions. Siplizumab significantly reduced the cumulative frequency of alloreactive sequences traceable to unstimulated CD4+ memory T cells. Because sequences at frequencies below about 10^-5 were poorly captured, only a minor fraction of alloreactive clones could be mapped back to unstimulated subsets. Compared with memory T cells, unstimulated naive T cells appeared more diverse, and naive cells seemed to make a substantial contribution to the alloresponse.

The germline V gene (reference sequence) specifies LNHDA as CDR1 and SQIVND as CDR2. Unmatched junction bases come to 6, with V trimmed by 4 bases and J by 7 bases. The CDR3, cysteine through phenylalanine, is 14 amino acids long. Kept here is only the CDR3 DNA, which spans 42 bases and is read in frame from base 1. TCRbeta CDR3 sequencing was performed on sorted unstimulated T cells and on proliferating T cells recovered from mixed lymphocyte reactions. Fresh whole blood from roughly ten HLA-typed healthy donors served as the source for isolating PBMCs. This TCR derives from a human donor in good health. Some clones in this sample may be carry-over from other donors' samples. The rearranged segments are TRBV19 and TRBJ2-4; 8 bases in the middle match TRBD1. The sequencing input was CD4+ T cells sorted from blood. The CDR3 protein sequence reads: CASSTDRGWNIQYF. At the DNA level, the sequence is TGTGCCAGTAGTACTGACAGGGGTTGGAACATTCAGTACTTC.